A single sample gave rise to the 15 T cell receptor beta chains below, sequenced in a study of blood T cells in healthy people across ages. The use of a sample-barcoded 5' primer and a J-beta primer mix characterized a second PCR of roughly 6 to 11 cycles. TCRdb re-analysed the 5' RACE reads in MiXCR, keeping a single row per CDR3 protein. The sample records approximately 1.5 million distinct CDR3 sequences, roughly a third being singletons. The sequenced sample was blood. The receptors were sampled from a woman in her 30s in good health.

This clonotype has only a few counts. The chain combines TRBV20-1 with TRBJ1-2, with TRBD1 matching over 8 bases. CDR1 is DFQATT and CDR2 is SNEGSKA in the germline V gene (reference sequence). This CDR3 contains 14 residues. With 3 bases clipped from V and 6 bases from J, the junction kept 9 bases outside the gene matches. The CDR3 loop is CSARVTGGLNGYTF. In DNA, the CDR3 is TGCAGTGCTAGGGTTACAGGGGGTCTGAATGGCTACACCTTC.

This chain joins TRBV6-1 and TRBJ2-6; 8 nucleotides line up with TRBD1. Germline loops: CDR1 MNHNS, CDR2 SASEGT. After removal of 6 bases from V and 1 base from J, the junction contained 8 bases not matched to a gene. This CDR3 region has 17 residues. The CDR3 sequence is CASRLRGRNSGANVLTF. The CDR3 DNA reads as TGTGCCAGCAGACTCAGGGGGCGCAATTCTGGGGCCAACGTCCTGACTTTC.

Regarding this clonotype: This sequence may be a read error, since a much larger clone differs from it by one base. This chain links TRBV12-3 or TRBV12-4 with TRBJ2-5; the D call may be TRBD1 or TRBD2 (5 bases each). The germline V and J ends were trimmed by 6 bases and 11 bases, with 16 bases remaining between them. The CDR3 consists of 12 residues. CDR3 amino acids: CASSQGCGEQYF. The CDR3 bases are TGTGCCAGCAGCCAGGGTTGTGGGGAGCAGTACTTC.

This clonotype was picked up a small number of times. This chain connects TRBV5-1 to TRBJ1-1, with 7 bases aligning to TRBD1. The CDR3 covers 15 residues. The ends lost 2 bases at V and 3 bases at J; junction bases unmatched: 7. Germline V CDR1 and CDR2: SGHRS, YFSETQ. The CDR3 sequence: CASSFLRGRDTEAFF. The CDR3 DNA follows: TGCGCCAGCAGCTTTCTCAGGGGGAGAGACACTGAAGCTTTCTTT.

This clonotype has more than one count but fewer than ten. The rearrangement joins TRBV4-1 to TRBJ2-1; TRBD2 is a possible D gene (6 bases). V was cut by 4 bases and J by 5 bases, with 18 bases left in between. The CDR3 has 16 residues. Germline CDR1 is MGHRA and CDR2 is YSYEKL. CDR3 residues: CASSRVDRDSHNEQFF. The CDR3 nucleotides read TGCGCCAGCAGCCGCGTAGACCGGGACTCACACAATGAGCAGTTCTTC.

CDR3 sequence: CAAGQGFSGGYTF. The CDR3 nucleotides are TGTGCCGCGGGTCAGGGGTTCTCAGGCGGCTACACCTTC. The chain uses TRBV19 and TRBJ1-2, with D perhaps TRBD1 (6 bases). This CDR3 has 13 amino acids. CDR1 is LNHDA and CDR2 is SQIVND in the germline V gene (reference sequence). V lost 11 bases, J lost 8 bases, and 21 bases lay in between. The variable domain in full, with the rest retrieved from reference TRBV19 and TRBJ1-2, is DGGITQSPKYLFRKEGQNVTLSCEQNLNHDAMYWYRQDPGQGLRLIYYSQIVNDFQKGDIAEGYSVSREKKESFPLTVTSAQKNPTAFYLCAAGQGFSGGYTFGSGTRLTVV.

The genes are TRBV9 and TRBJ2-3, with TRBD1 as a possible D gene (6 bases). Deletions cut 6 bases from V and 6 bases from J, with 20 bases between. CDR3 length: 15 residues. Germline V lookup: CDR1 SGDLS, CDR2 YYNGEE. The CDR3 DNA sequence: TGTGCCAGCAAGGAACCAGGGGATCTTACCGATACGCAGTATTTT. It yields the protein CASKEPGDLTDTQYF.

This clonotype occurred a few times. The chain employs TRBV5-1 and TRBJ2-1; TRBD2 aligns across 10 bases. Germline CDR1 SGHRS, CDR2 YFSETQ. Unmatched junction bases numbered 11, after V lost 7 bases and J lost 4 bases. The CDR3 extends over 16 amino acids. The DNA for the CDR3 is TGCGCCAGCTCCCGGACTAGCGGAGATAAGTACAATGAGCAGTTCTTC. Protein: CASSRTSGDKYNEQFF. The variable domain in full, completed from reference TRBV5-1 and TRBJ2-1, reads KAGVTQTPRYLIKTRGQQVTLSCSPISGHRSVSWYQQTPGQGLQFLFEYFSETQRNKGNFPGRFSGRQFSNSRSEMNVSTLELGDSALYLCASSRTSGDKYNEQFFGPGTRLTVL.

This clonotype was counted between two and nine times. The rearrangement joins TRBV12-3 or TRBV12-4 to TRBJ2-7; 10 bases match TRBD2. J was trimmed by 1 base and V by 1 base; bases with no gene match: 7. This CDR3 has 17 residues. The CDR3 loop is CASSLGRLAGASYEQYF. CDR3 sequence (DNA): TGTGCCAGCAGTTTAGGTAGGCTAGCGGGGGCTTCCTACGAGCAGTACTTC.

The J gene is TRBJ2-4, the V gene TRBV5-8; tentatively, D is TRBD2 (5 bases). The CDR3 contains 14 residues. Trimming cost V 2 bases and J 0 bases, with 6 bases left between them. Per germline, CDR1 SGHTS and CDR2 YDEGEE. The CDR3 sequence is CASSFSVAKNIQYF. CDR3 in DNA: TGTGCCAGCAGCTTTAGCGTAGCCAAAAACATTCAGTACTTC.

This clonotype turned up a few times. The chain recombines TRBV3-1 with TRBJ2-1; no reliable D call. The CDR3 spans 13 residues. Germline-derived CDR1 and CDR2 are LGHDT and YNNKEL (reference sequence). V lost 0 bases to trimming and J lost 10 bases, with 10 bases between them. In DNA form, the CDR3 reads TGTGCCAGCAGCCAAGATCTGCGCACGGAGCAGTTCTTC. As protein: CASSQDLRTEQFF.

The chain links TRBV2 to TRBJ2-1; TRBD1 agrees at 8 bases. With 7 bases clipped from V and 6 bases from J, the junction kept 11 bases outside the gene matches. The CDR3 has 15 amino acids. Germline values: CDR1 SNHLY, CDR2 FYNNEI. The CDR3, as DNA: TGTGCCAGCACTGGGGGCAGGGGGCCTGGCAATGAGCAGTTCTTC. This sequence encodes CASTGGRGPGNEQFF.

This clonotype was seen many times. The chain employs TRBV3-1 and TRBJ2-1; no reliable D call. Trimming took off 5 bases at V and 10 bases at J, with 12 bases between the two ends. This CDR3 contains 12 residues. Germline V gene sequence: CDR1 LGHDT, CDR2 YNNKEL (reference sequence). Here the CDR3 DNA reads TGTGCCAGCAGCACGGTAGTTGGGGAGCAGTTCTTC. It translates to CASSTVVGEQFF.

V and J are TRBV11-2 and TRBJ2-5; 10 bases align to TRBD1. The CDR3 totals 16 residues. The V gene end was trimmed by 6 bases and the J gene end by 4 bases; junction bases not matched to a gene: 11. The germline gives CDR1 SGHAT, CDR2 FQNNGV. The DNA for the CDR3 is TGTGCCAGCAGTAGGGGACAGGGGACGGCATCAGAGACCCAGTACTTC. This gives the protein CASSRGQGTASETQYF.

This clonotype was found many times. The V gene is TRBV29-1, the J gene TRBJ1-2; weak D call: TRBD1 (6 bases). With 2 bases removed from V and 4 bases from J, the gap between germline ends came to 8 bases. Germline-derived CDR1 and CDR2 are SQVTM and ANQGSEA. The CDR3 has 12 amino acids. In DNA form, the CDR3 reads TGCAGCGTTGAAAAGGGGGGCTATGGCTACACCTTC. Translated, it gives CSVEKGGYGYTF.